This note documents a single T cell receptor (beta chain) sequence. This record belongs to a study of blood T cell repertoires in COVID-19. Whole-study context: The United States, Italy and Spain provided the acute and convalescent COVID-19 samples. The analysed material was cDNA or gDNA that came from T cells, B-cell-depleted T cells, or PBMCs.

Seattle patients were enrolled during active infection and followed longitudinally. In the authors' workflow: Reference gene primer amplification yielded estimated nucleated cell counts. Data came from immunoSEQ multiplex PCR; TCRdb stores just in-frame clones and leaves some out. V and J calls and clone size come straight from that table; D and trimming were deduced from the DNA. The sample holds some 120,000 clones; around 90% are singletons and the top ten take 4% to 5%. The V and J ends lost 3 bases and 4 bases, in that order; junction bases with no gene match: 0. The CDR3 covers 14 residues. Per germline, CDR1 SGHAT and CDR2 FQNNGV.

The chain links TRBV11-2 to TRBJ2-2; 9 bases agree with TRBD1. The receptor's source is a man aged 55 to 70 with COVID-19, enrolled during active disease. Sequencing was carried out using peripheral blood. The CDR3 spells CASSLGQGTGELFF. Here the CDR3 DNA reads TGTGCCAGCAGCTTGGGACAGGGCACCGGGGAGCTGTTTTTT.